This T cell receptor beta chain was found in a study of cytomegalovirus exposure and HLA in healthy donors. General observations from the study: By HLA locus, TCR association rates varied in a later analysis, with DRB1 showing the most and HLA-C the fewest. Exclusion applied to some V segments, including TRBV6-2 and TRBV6-3, as they were indistinguishable.

As for this clone: The antigen remains undetermined.

CDR3 length: 15 residues. Germline V CDR1 and CDR2: KGHSH, LQKENI. Trimming left V 0 bases short and J 7 bases short, with 13 bases between. PCR was performed using 60 Vbeta and 13 Jbeta primers. The assay was immunoSEQ multiplex PCR, and TCRdb's table has in-frame clones only and misses some. The sample consists of 65,000 to 85,000 clones, approximately 72% of them appearing once. Sequencing used PBMCs. The source of this sequence is a woman aged 40 to 49 in good health and CMV-seropositive. The chain is built from TRBV18 and TRBJ2-1, with D possibly being TRBD1 (6 bases). The CDR3 spells CASSPPTGNWNEQFF. The CDR3 bases are TGTGCCAGCTCACCACCCACAGGGAATTGGAATGAGCAGTTCTTC.